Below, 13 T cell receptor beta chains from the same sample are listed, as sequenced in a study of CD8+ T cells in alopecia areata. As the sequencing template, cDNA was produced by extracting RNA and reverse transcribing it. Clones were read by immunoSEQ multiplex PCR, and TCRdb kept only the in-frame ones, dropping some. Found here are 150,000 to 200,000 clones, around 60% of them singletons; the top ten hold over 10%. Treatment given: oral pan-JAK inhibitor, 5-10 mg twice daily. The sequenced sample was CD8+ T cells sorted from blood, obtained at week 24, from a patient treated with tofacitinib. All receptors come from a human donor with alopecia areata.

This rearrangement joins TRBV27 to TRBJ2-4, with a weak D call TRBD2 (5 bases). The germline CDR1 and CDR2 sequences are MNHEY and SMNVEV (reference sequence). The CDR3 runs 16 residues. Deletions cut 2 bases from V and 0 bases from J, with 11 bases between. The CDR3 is CASSLRGVGAKNIQYF. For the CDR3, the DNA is TGTGCCAGCAGTTTACGGGGAGTCGGAGCCAAAAACATTCAGTACTTC.

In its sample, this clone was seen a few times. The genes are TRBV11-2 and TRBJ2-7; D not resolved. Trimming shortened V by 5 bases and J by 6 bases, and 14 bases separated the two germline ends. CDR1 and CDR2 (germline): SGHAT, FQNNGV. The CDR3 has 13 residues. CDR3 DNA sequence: TGTGCCAGCAGCCCCTATGGAAGAGGCGAGCAGTACTTC. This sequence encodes CASSPYGRGEQYF. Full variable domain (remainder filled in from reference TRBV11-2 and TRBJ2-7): EAGVAQSPRYKIIEKRQSVAFWCNPISGHATLYWYQQILGQGPKLLIQFQNNGVVDDSQLPKDRFSAERLKGVDSTLKIQPAKLEDSAVYLCASSPYGRGEQYFGPGTRLTVT.

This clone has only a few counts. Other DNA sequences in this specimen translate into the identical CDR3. CDR3 protein: CSVEGQAPYEQYF. In DNA form, the CDR3 reads TGCAGCGTTGAGGGACAGGCCCCCTACGAGCAGTACTTC. The chain links TRBV29-1 to TRBJ2-7, with 8 bases matching TRBD1. After removal of 3 bases from V and 2 bases from J, the junction contained 3 bases not matched to a gene. This CDR3 has 13 amino acids. Germline-derived CDR1 and CDR2 are SQVTM and ANQGSEA.

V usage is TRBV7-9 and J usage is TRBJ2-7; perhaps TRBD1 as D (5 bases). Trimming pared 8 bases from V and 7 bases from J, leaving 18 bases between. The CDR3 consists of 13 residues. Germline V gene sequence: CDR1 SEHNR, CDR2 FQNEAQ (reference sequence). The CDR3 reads CASVSAPGIEQYF. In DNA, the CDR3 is TGTGCCAGCGTTTCAGCACCAGGGATTGAGCAGTACTTC.

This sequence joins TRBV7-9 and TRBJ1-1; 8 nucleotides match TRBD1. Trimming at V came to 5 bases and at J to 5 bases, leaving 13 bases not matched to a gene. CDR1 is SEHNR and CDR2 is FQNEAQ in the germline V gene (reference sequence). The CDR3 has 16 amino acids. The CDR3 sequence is CASSHPRTGSGTEAFF. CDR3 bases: TGTGCCAGCAGCCATCCCCGGACAGGGAGTGGGACTGAAGCTTTCTTT.

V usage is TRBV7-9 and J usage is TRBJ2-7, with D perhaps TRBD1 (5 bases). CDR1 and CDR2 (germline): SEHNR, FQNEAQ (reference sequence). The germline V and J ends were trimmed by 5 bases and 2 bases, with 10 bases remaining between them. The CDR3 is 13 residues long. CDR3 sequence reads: CASSGANTYEQYF. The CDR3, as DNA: TGTGCCAGCAGCGGGGCCAATACCTACGAGCAGTACTTC.

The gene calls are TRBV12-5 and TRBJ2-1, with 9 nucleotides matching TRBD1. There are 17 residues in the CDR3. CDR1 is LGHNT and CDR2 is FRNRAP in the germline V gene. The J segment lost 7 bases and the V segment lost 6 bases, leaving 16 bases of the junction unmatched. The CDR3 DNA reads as TGTGCTAGTGGCCCGACAGGGGGTGGGGGTACACGGAATGAGCAGTTCTTC. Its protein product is CASGPTGGGGTRNEQFF.

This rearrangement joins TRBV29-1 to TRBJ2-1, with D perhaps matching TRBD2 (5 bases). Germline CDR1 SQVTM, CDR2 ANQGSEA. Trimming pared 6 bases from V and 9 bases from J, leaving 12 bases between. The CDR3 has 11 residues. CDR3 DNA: TGCAGCGTGGACCGGGGAGTTGAGCAGTTCTTC. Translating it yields CSVDRGVEQFF.

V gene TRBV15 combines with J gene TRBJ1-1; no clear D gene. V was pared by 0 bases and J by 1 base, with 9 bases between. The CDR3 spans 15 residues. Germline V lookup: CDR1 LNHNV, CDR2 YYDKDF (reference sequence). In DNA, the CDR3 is TGTGCCACCAGCAGAGAGTCCGGCCAGAACACTGAAGCTTTCTTT. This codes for CATSRESGQNTEAFF.

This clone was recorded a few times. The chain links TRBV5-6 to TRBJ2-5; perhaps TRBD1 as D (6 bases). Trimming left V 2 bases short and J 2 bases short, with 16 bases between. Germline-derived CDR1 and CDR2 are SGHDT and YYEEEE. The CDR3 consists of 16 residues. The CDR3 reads CASSFVGAGLQETQYF. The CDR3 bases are TGTGCCAGCAGCTTTGTGGGGGCCGGATTGCAAGAGACCCAGTACTTC.

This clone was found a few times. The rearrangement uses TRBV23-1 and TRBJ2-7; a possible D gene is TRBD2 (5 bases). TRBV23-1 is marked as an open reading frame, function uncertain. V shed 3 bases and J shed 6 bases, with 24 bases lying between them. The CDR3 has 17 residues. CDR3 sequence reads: CASSHPDSSYLLFEQYF. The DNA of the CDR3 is TGCGCCAGCAGTCACCCGGACTCTTCATACCTACTGTTCGAGCAGTACTTC.

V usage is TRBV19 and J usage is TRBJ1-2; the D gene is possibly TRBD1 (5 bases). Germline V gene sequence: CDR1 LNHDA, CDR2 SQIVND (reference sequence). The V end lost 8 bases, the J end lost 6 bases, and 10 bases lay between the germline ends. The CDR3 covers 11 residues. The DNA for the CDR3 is TGTGCCAGTTCGGGGACGCATGGCTACACCTTC. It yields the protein CASSGTHGYTF.

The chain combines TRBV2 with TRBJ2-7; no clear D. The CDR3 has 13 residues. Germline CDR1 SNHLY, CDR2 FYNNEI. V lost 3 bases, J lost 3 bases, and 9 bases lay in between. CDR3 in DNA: TGTGCCAGCAGTGACCAAGATTACTACGAGCAGTACTTC. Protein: CASSDQDYYEQYF. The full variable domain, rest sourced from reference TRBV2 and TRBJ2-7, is EPEVTQTPSHQVTQMGQEVILRCVPISNHLYFYWYRQILGQKVEFLVSFYNNEISEKSEIFDDQFSVERPDGSNFTLKIRSTKLEDSAMYFCASSDQDYYEQYFGPGTRLTVT.